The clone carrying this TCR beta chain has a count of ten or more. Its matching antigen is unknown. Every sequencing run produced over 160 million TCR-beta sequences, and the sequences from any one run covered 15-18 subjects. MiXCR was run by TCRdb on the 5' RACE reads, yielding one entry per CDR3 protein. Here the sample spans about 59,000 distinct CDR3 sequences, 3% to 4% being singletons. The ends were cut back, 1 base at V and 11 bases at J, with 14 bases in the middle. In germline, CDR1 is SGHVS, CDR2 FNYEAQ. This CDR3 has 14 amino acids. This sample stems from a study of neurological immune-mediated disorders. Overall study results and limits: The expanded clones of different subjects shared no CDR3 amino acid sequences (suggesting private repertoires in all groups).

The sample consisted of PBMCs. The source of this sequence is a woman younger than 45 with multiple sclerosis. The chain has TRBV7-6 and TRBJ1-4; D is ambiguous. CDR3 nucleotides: TGTGCCAGCAGCTTAGAGGCAGTCCCCCTGAAACTGTTTTTT. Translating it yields CASSLEAVPLKLFF.